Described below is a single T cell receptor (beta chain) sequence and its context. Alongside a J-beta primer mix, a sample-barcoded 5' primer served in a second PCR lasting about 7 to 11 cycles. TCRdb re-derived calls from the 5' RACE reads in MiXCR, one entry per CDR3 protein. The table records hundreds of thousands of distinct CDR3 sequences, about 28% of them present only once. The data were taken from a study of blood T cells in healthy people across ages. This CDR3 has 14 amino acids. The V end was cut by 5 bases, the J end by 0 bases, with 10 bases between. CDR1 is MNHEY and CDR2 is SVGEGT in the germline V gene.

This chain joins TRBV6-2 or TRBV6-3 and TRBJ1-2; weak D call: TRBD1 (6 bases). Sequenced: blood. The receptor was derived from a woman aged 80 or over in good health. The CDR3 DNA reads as TGTGCCAGCAGTCGACAGGATTCTAACTATGGCTACACCTTC. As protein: CASSRQDSNYGYTF.